These 9 T cell receptor beta chains share one sample of origin, sequenced in a study of blood T cells in healthy people across ages. The authors ran a second PCR of about 7 to 11 cycles using a sample-barcoded 5' primer and a J-beta primer mix. TCRdb called the 5' RACE reads again in MiXCR, with one record for every CDR3 protein. The data show under 1,000,000 distinct CDR3 sequences, with around 45% seen just once and roughly 18% held by the top ten. Sequenced: blood. These receptors were taken from an elderly man in good health.

V gene TRBV14 combines with J gene TRBJ2-7; D possibly matches TRBD1 or TRBD2 (6 bases each). The DNA matches TRBJ2-5 better at its end, which makes the J call doubtful. Germline-derived CDR1 and CDR2 are SGHDN and FVKESK. CDR3 length: 15 amino acids. The CDR3 region is CASSQDAGHGETQYF. Here the CDR3 DNA reads TGTGCCAGCAGCCAAGATGCGGGACACGGGGAGACCCAGTACTTC.

This chain links TRBV2 with TRBJ2-1; unclear D gene. The DNA end lines up better with TRBJ2-7; the J call may be wrong. The CDR3 length is 12 residues. Germline values: CDR1 SNHLY, CDR2 FYNNEI. The CDR3 nucleotides read TGTGCCAGCCAAAGCTCCTACAATGAGCAGTACTTC. It specifies CASQSSYNEQYF.

This clonotype has only a few counts. J is TRBJ2-1 and V is TRBV7-2, with D possibly TRBD2 on 6 matching bases. V lost 1 base and J lost 8, with 9 bases in between. The CDR3 has 13 residues. The germline CDR1 and CDR2 sequences are SGHTA and FQGNSA. Written as DNA, the CDR3 is TGTGCCAGCAGCTTAGGGGTAGCGGATGAGCAGTTCTTC. This sequence encodes CASSLGVADEQFF.

The genes are TRBV7-2 and TRBJ2-5; 9 bases are a match to TRBD1. The junction had 6 bases not matched to a gene; V was cut back by 7 bases and J by 6 bases. The length of the CDR3 is 13 residues. The V gene's germline CDR1 is SGHTA and CDR2 FQGNSA. For the CDR3, the DNA is TGTGCCAGCACCACGACAGGGGGACAGACCCAGTACTTC. Translated: CASTTTGGQTQYF.

The V and J genes are TRBV10-3 and TRBJ2-3, with 11 bases matching TRBD2. This CDR3 has 16 amino acids. Germline CDR1 and CDR2: ENHRY and SYGVKD. V lost 7 bases to trimming and J lost 7 bases; unmatched junction nucleotides: 13. As DNA, the CDR3 is TGTGCCATCACCGGAAGACAACTAGCGGGGGATAATACGCAGTATTTT. This translates into CAITGRQLAGDNTQYF.

The chain combines TRBV20-1 with TRBJ2-7, with 8 bases that match TRBD2. This CDR3 has 16 amino acids. The V segment lost 6 bases and the J segment 3 bases; nucleotides outside the gene matches: 16. In germline, CDR1 is DFQATT, CDR2 SNEGSKA (reference sequence). CDR3 sequence reads: CSAESGGLGGLYEQYF. CDR3 bases: TGCAGTGCCGAGTCGGGAGGGCTAGGGGGTCTCTACGAGCAGTACTTC.

The chain is built from TRBV6-2 or TRBV6-3 and TRBJ2-3, with D unclear. Germline CDR1 MNHEY, CDR2 SVGEGT. Between the trimmed V and J ends, which lost 5 bases and 4 bases, there was a span of 13 bases. CDR3 size: 14 residues. This CDR3 is CASSRSSTPDTQYF. CDR3 in DNA: TGTGCCAGCAGTCGTAGCTCCACCCCAGATACGCAGTATTTT.

The V call is TRBV29-1, the J call TRBJ2-1; TRBD2 matches at 12 bases. CDR1 and CDR2 from the germline V gene are SQVTM and ANQGSEA. The J segment lost 12 bases and the V segment lost 0 bases, leaving 15 bases of the junction unmatched. This CDR3 contains 17 residues. CDR3 amino acids: CSVEDLAGGPSSGGQFF. CDR3 DNA sequence: TGCAGCGTTGAAGACCTAGCGGGAGGGCCTAGTAGTGGTGGGCAGTTCTTC.

The chain joins TRBV7-8 to TRBJ1-5; 8 bases agree with TRBD1. Germline lookup yields CDR1 SGHVS and CDR2 FQNEAQ. This CDR3 region has 16 residues. V dropped 6 bases and J dropped 7; count of bases not matched to a gene: 14. The DNA of the CDR3 is TGTGCCAGCAGACAGAGTACCGACAGGGGAGAGCAGCCCCAGCATTTT. Amino acid sequence: CASRQSTDRGEQPQHF.